One sample yielded the 14 T cell receptor beta chains listed below, sequenced in a study of blood T cell repertoires in COVID-19. The protocol was immunoSEQ multiplex PCR, while the TCRdb copy is restricted to in-frame clones and leaves out a portion. This sample has about 190,000 clones, with 70% to 90% found just once. The sequenced material came from peripheral blood. The receptors originated from a woman over 75 with acute or convalescent COVID-19.

The chain employs TRBV2 and TRBJ2-5; possibly TRBD1 for D (6 bases). Germline CDR1 SNHLY, CDR2 FYNNEI. Trimming took off 5 bases at V and 2 bases at J, with 15 bases between the two ends. The CDR3 is 15 residues long. CDR3 DNA: TGTGCCAGCAGTCCAAGACAGGTAGAACAAGAGACCCAGTACTTC. Its translation: CASSPRQVEQETQYF.

This chain joins TRBV12-5 and TRBJ2-3, with D unclear. Germline V gives CDR1 LGHNT, CDR2 FRNRAP. V was pared by 1 base and J by 6 bases, with 17 bases between. The CDR3 is 16 amino acids. The CDR3 region is CASGLGASQRGDTQYF. As DNA, the CDR3 is TGTGCTAGTGGTTTGGGGGCCAGCCAACGTGGGGATACGCAGTATTTT.

The chain is built from TRBV6-6 and TRBJ1-5; tentatively, D is TRBD1 (5 bases). Germline V gene lookup returns CDR1 MNHNY and CDR2 SVGAGI (reference sequence). CDR3 length: 12 residues. V dropped 8 bases and J dropped 7 bases, with 12 bases sitting between them. The CDR3 protein is CASAEEGQPQHF. CDR3 in DNA: TGTGCCAGCGCGGAGGAGGGGCAGCCCCAGCATTTT.

The chain couples TRBV10-3 to TRBJ1-6, with D perhaps matching TRBD1 (5 bases). The CDR3 contains 13 residues. V was cut by 6 bases and J by 8 bases, with 11 bases left in between. Germline lookup yields CDR1 ENHRY and CDR2 SYGVKD. In nucleotides, the CDR3 is TGTGCCATCAGGTCTGTAGGGGATTCACCCCTCCACTTT. Residues: CAIRSVGDSPLHF.

V is TRBV28 and J is TRBJ1-4; D is unresolved. CDR1 and CDR2 from the germline V gene are MDHEN and SYDVKM. The CDR3 length is 13 residues. V shed 3 bases and J shed 6 bases, with 8 bases lying between them. The CDR3 loop is CASSLVEDEKLFF. The CDR3 DNA reads as TGTGCCAGCAGTTTGGTAGAGGATGAAAAACTGTTTTTT.

The rearrangement uses TRBV5-6 and TRBJ2-5; 11 bases agree with TRBD1. Germline V lookup: CDR1 SGHDT, CDR2 YYEEEE. CDR3 size: 15 residues. J lost 5 bases, V lost 4 bases, and 7 bases had no gene match. In nucleotides, the CDR3 is TGTGCCAGCAGCCCAGAGGACAGGGGGCTGGAGACCCAGTACTTC. This encodes CASSPEDRGLETQYF.

The chain carries TRBV4-3 and TRBJ2-7; 7 bases are shared with TRBD2. Trimming at V came to 0 bases and at J to 0 bases, leaving 2 bases not matched to a gene. This CDR3 region has 15 residues. Germline V CDR1 and CDR2: LGHNA, YSLEER. The CDR3 nucleotides are TGCGCCAGCAGCCAAGAGGGGGGGAGCTCCTACGAGCAGTACTTC. It codes for CASSQEGGSSYEQYF.

The V gene is TRBV28, the J gene TRBJ1-4, with TRBD1 identical over 10 bases. Germline trimming cut 5 bases from V and 0 bases from J; bases unmatched to any gene: 6. This CDR3 spans 17 amino acids. Germline lookup yields CDR1 MDHEN and CDR2 SYDVKM. CDR3: CASSNRDRGATNEKLFF. Here the CDR3 DNA reads TGTGCCAGCAGTAACCGGGACAGGGGAGCAACTAATGAAAAACTGTTTTTT.

V is TRBV5-1 and J is TRBJ2-1, with TRBD2 matching over 11 bases. CDR1 is SGHRS, CDR2 YFSETQ, per germline. The V gene end was trimmed by 2 bases and the J gene end by 6 bases; junction bases not matched to a gene: 4. There are 15 residues in the CDR3. CDR3 region: CASSFLAGGGNEQFF. The CDR3 DNA reads TGCGCCAGCAGCTTTTTAGCGGGAGGGGGCAATGAGCAGTTCTTC.

This chain connects TRBV30 to TRBJ2-1; 12 nucleotides agree with TRBD2. The V and J ends lost 5 bases and 7 bases, in that order; junction bases with no gene match: 9. CDR1 GTSNPN and CDR2 SVGIG come from the germline V gene (reference sequence). The CDR3 sequence is 15 residues long. The CDR3 region is CAWSRLAGVGNEQFF. The CDR3 coding sequence is TGTGCCTGGTCTAGACTAGCGGGAGTTGGGAATGAGCAGTTCTTC. Full variable domain (outside the CDR3, taken from reference TRBV30 and TRBJ2-1): SQTIHQWPATLVQPVGSPLSLECTVEGTSNPNLYWYRQAAGRGLQLLFYSVGIGQISSEVPQNLSASRPQDRQFILSSKKLLLSDSGFYLCAWSRLAGVGNEQFFGPGTRLTVL.

The chain recombines TRBV18 with TRBJ1-2, with D possibly TRBD1 on 5 matching bases. V shed 6 bases and J shed 2 bases, with 10 bases lying between them. Germline CDR1 is KGHSH and CDR2 is LQKENI. The CDR3 spans 13 residues. The CDR3 is CASSLDRNYGYTF. CDR3 DNA sequence: TGTGCCAGCTCCCTCGACAGAAACTATGGCTACACCTTC.

The CDR3 nucleotides are TGTGCCTGGAGTACAACGTTCAATGAGCAGTTCTTC. Translated, it gives CAWSTTFNEQFF. The rearrangement links TRBV30 to TRBJ2-1; D remains ambiguous. Trimming took off 2 bases at V and 6 bases at J, with 8 bases between the two ends. The CDR3 runs 12 residues. The germline V gene encodes CDR1 GTSNPN and CDR2 SVGIG (reference sequence).

The CDR3 loop reads CASSQAQTGSEKLFF. The DNA of the CDR3 is TGTGCCAGCAGCCAGGCCCAAACAGGTTCTGAAAAACTGTTTTTT. The chain uses TRBV14 and TRBJ1-4; possibly TRBD1 for D (5 bases). The CDR3 has 15 residues. The germline V gene encodes CDR1 SGHDN and CDR2 FVKESK. Trimming cost V 3 bases and J 7 bases, with 15 bases left between them.

Only one count was recorded for this clone. The genes are TRBV3-1 (or the pseudogene TRBV3-2) and TRBJ2-7; a possible D gene is TRBD2 (6 bases). There are 15 residues in the CDR3. Germline CDR1 and CDR2: LGHDT and YNNKEL (reference sequence). Deletions cut 4 bases from V and 2 bases from J, with 15 bases between. Here the CDR3 DNA reads TGTGCCAGCAGCCGAAACCGGGACTTAACCTACGAGCAGTACTTC. Its protein product is CASSRNRDLTYEQYF.